This TCR beta chain was profiled in a study of cytomegalovirus exposure and HLA in healthy donors. The V and J ends lost 6 bases and 5 bases respectively, with 13 bases between them. The CDR3 extends over 14 amino acids. The germline gives CDR1 MNHEY, CDR2 SMNVEV (reference sequence). Both 60 Vbeta primers and 13 Jbeta primers went into the PCR. Authors' methods: Later, an analysis found 80 million or so unique TCR beta chains, and 8.5 million to 12 million of these were shared. TCRdb's copy holds only in-frame clones and misses some; the assay was immunoSEQ multiplex PCR. The D gene and trimming were derived from the DNA, and the V and J assignments and clone size from that table. The sample records fewer than 90,000 clones, 75% to 85% being singletons.

This chain joins TRBV27 and TRBJ2-2; D is perhaps TRBD2 (5 bases). The receptor was derived from a woman aged 40 to 50 in good health and CMV-seropositive. Sequenced input: PBMCs. The CDR3 DNA is TGTGCCAGCAGCGGAGGATTCGAAACCGGGGAGCTGTTTTTT. The encoded protein is CASSGGFETGELFF.